This TCR beta chain was identified during a study of patients and donors after allogeneic stem cell transplantation. The V gene's germline CDR1 is GTSNPN and CDR2 SVGIG (reference sequence). This CDR3 is built from 16 residues. The V end lost 0 bases, the J end lost 3 bases, and 14 bases lay between the germline ends. TCRdb redid the calling of the RT-PCR reads with MiXCR, one entry per CDR3 protein. The table has about a million distinct CDR3 sequences, roughly 18% seen once; the top ten hold 5% to 6.5%. Sequencing used blood, either unsorted or a sorted T cell fraction (not recorded which). The rearrangement uses TRBV30 and TRBJ2-2; possibly TRBD1 or TRBD2 for D (5 bases each). This sequence was found in a human donor who was either an allogeneic HSCT recipient or a stem cell or donor lymphocyte infusion donor (not recorded which). It is not recorded whose cells these are; they may come from a transplant donor. This chain's CDR3 is CAWSVDGTVHTGELFF. In nucleotides, the CDR3 is TGTGCCTGGAGTGTAGACGGGACGGTTCACACCGGGGAGCTGTTTTTT.